The source of this T cell receptor (beta chain) is a study of cytomegalovirus exposure and HLA in healthy donors. In the study overall: Out of 180 million or so T cells, an earlier analysis found roughly 110 million unique TCR beta sequences in total.

Study-level findings and limits: Data from an earlier analysis indicated that most TCR beta V segments were productive either about 87% or about 30% of the time. An ancestry cluster, one associated with Asian ancestry, reportedly showed fewer N-insertions than the roughly 670-donor mean in a later analysis. V- and J-gene trimming of TCR beta was linked (in a later analysis) to a missense DCLRE1C variant.

Germline V gives CDR1 MDHEN, CDR2 SYDVKM. With V trimmed by 4 bases and J by 3 bases, 5 bases remained unmatched. This CDR3 contains 14 residues. This clone turned up a few times. Its specificity is unknown. Amplification used 60 Vbeta primers and 13 Jbeta primers. The method was immunoSEQ multiplex PCR; TCRdb's version includes in-frame clones alone and lacks a portion of them. The repertoire holds about 160,000 clones, 80% to 90% seen once, with about 10% in the top ten. The sequence was collected from a man in his forties or fifties in good health and CMV-seropositive. The sample comprised PBMCs. The V and J genes are TRBV28 and TRBJ2-7; TRBD1 matches at 8 bases. CDR3 nucleotides: TGTGCCAGCAGTTACAGGGGGGAAAACTACGAGCAGTACTTC. Protein: CASSYRGENYEQYF. The full variable domain, in which reference TRBV28 and TRBJ2-7 provide the parts outside the CDR3, is DVKVTQSSRYLVKRTGEKVFLECVQDMDHENMFWYRQDPGLGLRLIYFSYDVKMKEKGDIPEGYSVSREKKERFSLILESASTNQTSMYLCASSYRGENYEQYFGPGTRLTVT.